The entry below gives a single T cell receptor (beta chain) sequence along with its context. Its antigen is unidentified. TCRdb keeps only in-frame clones here, not all; method: immunoSEQ multiplex PCR. The table records over 95,000 clones, approximately 84% of them present only once. The sample comes from a study of T cell responses to AZD1222 COVID-19 vaccine. General study results and limits: Repertoires were obtained solely post-peak T cell response. At baseline, seropositivity was found in only six AZD1222 recipients. The study found Spike-specific TCR breadth and depth rose after two AZD1222 doses.

The source of this sequence is an adult who received the AZD1222 COVID-19 vaccine. The source material was peripheral blood, sampled 28 days after the second AZD1222 dose.

The CDR3 is CASSLGPKGGSDYGYTF. The DNA of the CDR3 is TGTGCCAGCAGCTTAGGGCCGAAGGGCGGAAGCGACTATGGCTACACCTTC. The V and J genes are TRBV7-2 and TRBJ1-2; no clear D gene. Trimming removed 1 base at V and 3 bases at J, with 18 bases between. CDR1 SGHTA and CDR2 FQGNSA come from the germline V gene. The CDR3 length is 17 residues. The full variable domain, completed using reference TRBV7-2 and TRBJ1-2, is GAGVSQSPSNKVTEKGKDVELRCDPISGHTALYWYRQSLGQGLEFLIYFQGNSAPDKSGLPSDRFSAERTGGSVSTLTIQRTQQEDSAVYLCASSLGPKGGSDYGYTFGSGTRLTVV.